The clone carrying this T cell receptor beta chain appeared a few times. Gene and germline names: mouse. Read data end 4 residues before the CDR3 end; the end is taken from the germline J gene. The CDR3 contains 15 residues. Looked up from germline, CDR1 is NNHDY and CDR2 is SYVADS. Losses at the gene ends were 5 bases for V and 1 base for J; bases not matched to a gene: 4. The data were obtained in a study of CD8+ T cells in alopecia areata. The sequencing template was cDNA reverse transcribed from extracted RNA. TCRdb keeps only in-frame clones here, not all; method: immunoSEQ multiplex PCR. This sample carries some 110,000 clones, none of them present only once.

Sequenced sample: lesional skin. The gene calls are TRBV13-3 and TRBJ2-2; 8 bases match TRBD1. This sequence was found in a C3H/HeJ mouse with alopecia areata. The mouse strain carries the MHC haplotype H2-k. The covered CDR3 bases are TGTGCCAGCAGCCTAGGACAGGGAAACACCGGG. Its translation is CASSLGQGNTG. The whole CDR3 region reads CASSLGQGNTGQLYF.